This is a list of T cell receptor beta chains from one sample in a study of blood T cell repertoires in COVID-19. The data were produced by immunoSEQ multiplex PCR, yet TCRdb's version contains in-frame clones alone and is incomplete. The sample has 250,000 to 400,000 clones, around nine tenths seen once. The sequenced sample was peripheral blood. These receptors all come from a man between 45 and 60 years old with active or convalescent COVID-19. Each CDR3 is given with its conserved first and last residue. D genes are given only for firm matches. Size is omitted from some rows. Given values are once, few, many or a class for expanded clones.

CASSGTPDRTQETQYF,TGCGCCAGCAGCGGCACCCCGGACAGGACGCAAGAGACCCAGTACTTC,TRBV5-1,16,TRBJ2-5,once,TRBD1
CASSPYWGDHNEQFF,TGTGCCAGCAGTCCGTATTGGGGAGACCACAATGAGCAGTTCTTC,TRBV6-5,15,TRBJ2-1,NA,NA
CASSQGGLAGTTDTQYF,TGCGCCAGCAGCCAAGGCGGACTAGCGGGGACCACAGATACGCAGTATTTT,TRBV4-3,17,TRBJ2-3,NA,TRBD2
CASSSYRVHSYEQYF,TGTGCCAGCAGTTCGTACAGGGTTCACTCCTACGAGCAGTACTTC,TRBV27,15,TRBJ2-7,NA,NA
CASSGGTGEAGDTF,TGTGCCAGCAGCGGCGGGACAGGGGAGGCTGGGGACACCTTC,TRBV5-4,14,TRBJ1-2,NA,TRBD1
CASSPVGVQDYGYTF,TGTGCCAGCTCTCCGGTCGGGGTTCAAGACTATGGCTACACCTTC,TRBV18,15,TRBJ1-2,NA,NA
CASSVGQGSGSPLHF,TGTGCCAGCAGCGTAGGTCAGGGATCGGGTTCACCCCTCCACTTT,TRBV9,15,TRBJ1-6,NA,NA
CASSLALEEQYF,TGTGCCAGCAGCTTAGCGCTAGAGGAGCAGTACTTC,TRBV7-9,12,TRBJ2-7,NA,NA
CASSTGAPNQPQHF,TGCGCCAGCAGTACAGGCGCCCCCAATCAGCCCCAGCATTTT,TRBV5-1,14,TRBJ1-5,NA,NA
CAWSAPWSRETQYF,TGTGCCTGGAGTGCTCCTTGGAGCCGCGAGACCCAGTACTTC,TRBV30,14,TRBJ2-5,NA,NA
CASSQGLTLTDTQYF,TGTGCCAGCAGCCAGGGACTAACCCTCACAGATACGCAGTATTTT,TRBV14,15,TRBJ2-3,NA,TRBD2
CASSDDRVTGYTF,TGTGCCAGCAGTGACGACAGGGTGACCGGCTACACCTTC,TRBV28,13,TRBJ1-2,NA,TRBD1
CASSDAAANSPLHF,TGTGCCAGCAGTGATGCGGCTGCTAATTCACCCCTCCACTTT,TRBV6-4,14,TRBJ1-6,NA,NA
CASRRTGTSGGYEQFF,TGTGCCAGCAGACGCACTGGGACTAGCGGGGGTTATGAGCAGTTCTTC,TRBV28,16,TRBJ2-1,NA,TRBD2
CASSPSGDGYTF,TGTGCCAGCTCACCATCCGGGGATGGCTACACCTTC,TRBV18,12,TRBJ1-2,NA,NA
CASSTTGAGGPEAFF,TGTGCCAGCAGTACCACAGGGGCCGGGGGCCCTGAAGCTTTCTTT,TRBV28,15,TRBJ1-1,NA,TRBD1
CASSVSEGLADTQYF,TGTGCCAGCAGCGTATCGGAGGGGCTCGCAGATACGCAGTATTTT,TRBV9,15,TRBJ2-3,NA,NA